A single sample gave rise to the 32 T cell receptor beta chains below, sequenced in a study of shared clonotypes between healthy human individuals. Profiling relied on immunoSEQ multiplex PCR, and the TCRdb table lists in-frame clones only, not all of them. This table holds 470,000 or so clones, almost 80% found once. Specimen: PBMCs. The receptors shown here come from a woman aged 35 to 49 in good health. Some clones in this sample may be carry-over from other donors' samples.

This sequence joins TRBV7-3 and TRBJ2-1; D may match TRBD1 or TRBD2 (5 bases each). CDR3 length: 15 amino acids. CDR1 and CDR2 (germline): SGHTA, FQGTGA. Trimming shortened V by 4 bases and J by 8 bases, and 18 bases separated the two germline ends. CDR3: CASSSPGTPTDEQFF. CDR3 DNA: TGTGCCAGCAGCTCCCCAGGGACCCCGACCGATGAGCAGTTCTTC.

The table lists this clone with a count of one. V is TRBV30 and J is TRBJ2-5, with D perhaps given as TRBD1 or TRBD2 (5 bases each). The CDR3 runs 13 residues. V was trimmed by 1 base and J by 2 bases, leaving 8 bases between them. The germline gives CDR1 GTSNPN, CDR2 SVGIG (reference sequence). CDR3 residues: CAWSGGIQETQYF. Here the CDR3 DNA reads TGTGCCTGGAGTGGGGGGATACAAGAGACCCAGTACTTC.

The V gene is TRBV5-4, the J gene TRBJ2-5; 7 positions agree with TRBD2. V shed 3 bases, J shed 3 bases, and the junction held 8 bases outside the gene matches. CDR3 size: 15 residues. CDR1 and CDR2 (germline): SGHNT, YYREEE (reference sequence). CDR3 loop: CASSSSGGQKETQYF. Written as DNA, the CDR3 is TGTGCCAGCAGCTCTAGCGGTGGCCAGAAAGAGACCCAGTACTTC.

In its sample, this clone was seen once. The chain is built from TRBV5-6 and TRBJ2-5; D may be TRBD1 (6 bases). The CDR3 runs to 16 residues. Trimming removed 4 bases at V and 7 bases at J, with 23 bases between. Germline V CDR1 and CDR2: SGHDT, YYEEEE. DNA of the CDR3: TGTGCCAGCAGCCCCTACGGACAGTCACCCCGGGGGACCCAGTACTTC. It yields the protein CASSPYGQSPRGTQYF. The full variable domain, its missing parts supplied by reference TRBV5-6 and TRBJ2-5, is DAGVTQSPTHLIKTRGQQVTLRCSPKSGHDTVSWYQQALGQGPQFIFQYYEEEERQRGNFPDRFSGHQFPNYSSELNVNALLLGDSALYLCASSPYGQSPRGTQYFGPGTRLLVL.

V is TRBV18 and J is TRBJ1-2; D is possibly TRBD1 (6 bases). The germline V and J ends were trimmed by 0 bases and 6 bases, with 14 bases remaining between them. CDR3 length equals 15 residues. CDR1 and CDR2 from the germline V gene are KGHSH and LQKENI. The chain's CDR3 is CASSPPSGAVDGYTF. The CDR3 DNA sequence: TGTGCCAGCTCACCACCGTCAGGGGCGGTGGATGGCTACACCTTC.

The chain has TRBV7-2 and TRBJ2-7, with unresolved D. Trimming took 0 bases from V and 7 from J, leaving 7 bases between them. The length of the CDR3 is 12 residues. Germline CDR1 and CDR2: SGHTA and FQGNSA. CDR3 coding DNA: TGTGCCAGCAGCTTAGCAGGGATTGAGCAGTACTTC. Its translation is CASSLAGIEQYF.

The chain couples TRBV5-4 to TRBJ2-4; D gene uncertain. The germline V gene has CDR1 SGHNT and CDR2 YYREEE (reference sequence). The V end lost 0 bases, the J end lost 0 bases, and 10 bases lay between the germline ends. This CDR3 spans 16 amino acids. This CDR3 is CASSLGGPLAKNIQYF. The CDR3, as DNA: TGTGCCAGCAGCTTGGGGGGTCCCCTAGCCAAAAACATTCAGTACTTC.

The V and J genes are TRBV6-1 and TRBJ1-4; no firm D call. From germline, CDR1 is MNHNS and CDR2 SASEGT. The CDR3 covers 14 residues. The V gene lost 2 bases and the J gene lost 7 bases, with 11 bases spanning the gap. The DNA for the CDR3 is TGTGCCAGCAGTGAAAAACTCGTCTTTGAAAAACTGTTTTTT. It encodes CASSEKLVFEKLFF.

CDR3 residues: CASSREGRQETQYF. DNA for the CDR3: TGTGCCAGCAGCCGGGAGGGCAGGCAAGAGACCCAGTACTTC. The chain uses TRBV5-4 and TRBJ2-5; 8 bases line up with TRBD2. The J segment lost 2 bases and the V segment lost 4 bases, leaving 4 bases of the junction unmatched. The CDR3 is 14 amino acids. Germline CDR1 reads SGHNT; CDR2 reads YYREEE (reference sequence).

The chain uses TRBV29-1 and TRBJ2-7; D is perhaps TRBD2 (6 bases). V was cut by 3 bases and J by 2 bases, with 8 bases left in between. The CDR3 is 12 amino acids. Germline loops: CDR1 SQVTM, CDR2 ANQGSEA. This CDR3 reads CSVEEGPYEQYF. The CDR3 DNA reads as TGCAGCGTTGAGGAGGGGCCCTACGAGCAGTACTTC.

This clone appeared once. V and J are TRBV7-2 and TRBJ2-5; D could derive from TRBD1 or TRBD2 (5 bases each). Germline V gene lookup returns CDR1 SGHTA and CDR2 FQGNSA. The CDR3 has 17 amino acids. Trimming removed 5 bases from V and 5 bases from J, with 24 bases in between. CDR3 residues: CASSGGSSPRGWETQYF. DNA of the CDR3: TGTGCCAGCAGCGGGGGTTCTAGCCCCCGAGGTTGGGAGACCCAGTACTTC.

This clone occurred a few times. The V gene is TRBV19, the J gene TRBJ2-3, with D hard to call. Germline CDR1 and CDR2: LNHDA and SQIVND (reference sequence). CDR3 size: 13 residues. V was shortened by 3 bases and J by 4 bases, with 8 bases between the two germline ends. DNA for the CDR3: TGTGCCAGTAGTATCCGGCAAGCAGATACGCAGTATTTT. Protein product: CASSIRQADTQYF.

This chain links TRBV18 with TRBJ2-3, with D maybe TRBD1 (6 bases). Trimming stripped 5 bases from V and 3 bases from J, with 12 bases between. The germline V gene encodes CDR1 KGHSH and CDR2 LQKENI. The CDR3 contains 14 residues. Here the CDR3 reads CASSSQGRTDTQYF. The CDR3 DNA sequence: TGTGCCAGCTCATCGCAGGGGCGGACAGATACGCAGTATTTT.

The rearrangement joins TRBV6-1 to TRBJ2-4; 8 bases fit TRBD2. The CDR3 runs 13 residues. The ends lost 6 bases at V and 5 bases at J; junction bases unmatched: 3. The germline V gene has CDR1 MNHNS and CDR2 SASEGT. CDR3 residues: CASSRGGENIQYF. The DNA of the CDR3 is TGTGCCAGCAGCCGGGGGGGGGAAAACATTCAGTACTTC.

Regarding this clone: This clone may be a read error of a much larger clone one base away. The V gene is TRBV27, the J gene TRBJ2-1, with 8 bases fitting TRBD2. This CDR3 region has 15 residues. V was clipped by 3 bases and J by 2 bases; unmatched bases: 3. In germline, CDR1 is MNHEY, CDR2 SMNVEV (reference sequence). CDR3: CASSLGSGTYNEQFF. DNA for the CDR3: TGTGCCAGCAGTTTGGGTAGCGGGACCTACAATGAGCAGTTCTTC.

About this clone itself: The sample has other DNA sequences that encode this CDR3 too. V is TRBV6-5 and J is TRBJ2-7; 11 bases are shared with TRBD1. The CDR3 length is 15 residues. J gave up 2 bases and V 2 bases, and 2 bases lay outside the gene matches. Germline-derived CDR1 and CDR2 are MNHEY and SVGAGI. The CDR3 nucleotides are TGTGCCAGCAGTTACAGGGGACAGGGGGCCTACGAGCAGTACTTC. Protein sequence: CASSYRGQGAYEQYF.

The chain combines TRBV5-1 with TRBJ2-3; D gene unclear. Germline V lookup: CDR1 SGHRS, CDR2 YFSETQ. The CDR3 length is 13 residues. V was pared by 4 bases and J by 6 bases, with 12 bases between. CDR3 sequence reads: CASSGPGVDTQYF. CDR3 nucleotide sequence: TGCGCCAGCAGCGGACCAGGAGTCGATACGCAGTATTTT. The variable domain in full, with the rest retrieved from reference TRBV5-1 and TRBJ2-3, is KAGVTQTPRYLIKTRGQQVTLSCSPISGHRSVSWYQQTPGQGLQFLFEYFSETQRNKGNFPGRFSGRQFSNSRSEMNVSTLELGDSALYLCASSGPGVDTQYFGPGTRLTVL.

The genes are TRBV11-2 and TRBJ1-1; 8 bases are a match to TRBD1. J was trimmed by 8 bases and V by 6 bases; bases with no gene match: 5. The CDR3 covers 12 residues. CDR1 and CDR2 (germline): SGHAT, FQNNGV. CDR3 protein: CASRYRTGEAFF. In DNA form, the CDR3 reads TGTGCCAGCAGATACCGGACAGGGGAAGCTTTCTTT.

Regarding this clone: A junction end diverges from the germline sequence, so it may reflect a read error. Additional DNA sequences in this sample encode the identical CDR3. This chain connects TRBV30 to TRBJ1-3, with D hard to call. Near its end, the DNA agrees better with TRBJ2-2, so the J call may be wrong. The CDR3 has 13 amino acids. In germline, CDR1 is GTSNPN, CDR2 SVGIG (reference sequence). The CDR3 sequence is CAWSDRRVGELFF. CDR3 DNA sequence: TGTGCATGGAGTGACCGGCGTGTCGGGGAGCTGTTTTTT.

This clone turned up a few times. The V call is TRBV7-2, the J call TRBJ2-1, with D possibly matching TRBD2 (7 bases). The CDR3 totals 16 residues. V was pared by 4 bases and J by 1 base, with 14 bases between. Germline values: CDR1 SGHTA, CDR2 FQGNSA. This chain's CDR3 is CASSWGASGSYNEQFF. Here the CDR3 DNA reads TGTGCCAGCAGCTGGGGGGCTAGCGGATCCTACAATGAGCAGTTCTTC.

The rearrangement joins TRBV9 to TRBJ2-1, with D perhaps matching TRBD1 (6 bases). V was shortened by 4 bases and J by 3 bases, with 14 bases between the two germline ends. Germline V gene data show CDR1 as SGDLS and CDR2 as YYNGEE. The CDR3 has 15 amino acids. The CDR3 nucleotides read TGTGCCAGCAGCTCCTCCGGGACACTCTACAATGAGCAGTTCTTC. It encodes CASSSSGTLYNEQFF.

The chain joins TRBV19 to TRBJ2-2; D is undetermined. V lost 5 bases and J 6 bases, leaving 10 bases between the germline ends. Germline loops: CDR1 LNHDA, CDR2 SQIVND (reference sequence). The CDR3 loop spans 13 amino acids. The DNA of the CDR3 is TGTGCCAGTAGTCGATGGATATCCGGGGAGCTGTTTTTT. Its translation: CASSRWISGELFF.

The J gene is TRBJ1-1, the V gene TRBV11-2; D is ambiguous. Trimming took 0 bases from V and 6 from J, leaving 14 bases between them. Looked up from germline, CDR1 is SGHAT and CDR2 is FQNNGV. CDR3 length: 15 residues. Written as DNA, the CDR3 is TGTGCCAGCAGCTTAGAAGGATATTTGGGCGCTGAAGCTTTCTTT. Amino acid sequence: CASSLEGYLGAEAFF. The full variable domain, with the rest looked up from reference TRBV11-2 and TRBJ1-1, is EAGVAQSPRYKIIEKRQSVAFWCNPISGHATLYWYQQILGQGPKLLIQFQNNGVVDDSQLPKDRFSAERLKGVDSTLKIQPAKLEDSAVYLCASSLEGYLGAEAFFGQGTRLTVV.

This clone is a singleton in its sample. CDR3 region: CASSVGFGGAVETQYF. The CDR3 region has the DNA TGTGCCAGCAGCGTAGGATTTGGGGGCGCGGTAGAGACCCAGTACTTC. V and J are TRBV9 and TRBJ2-5; TRBD1 is a possible D gene (6 bases). CDR3 size: 16 residues. Trimming pared 0 bases from V and 4 bases from J, leaving 16 bases between. Germline CDR1 is SGDLS and CDR2 is YYNGEE. The full variable domain, in which reference TRBV9 and TRBJ2-5 provide the parts outside the CDR3, is DSGVTQTPKHLITATGQRVTLRCSPRSGDLSVYWYQQSLDQGLQFLIQYYNGEERAKGNILERFSAQQFPDLHSELNLSSLELGDSALYFCASSVGFGGAVETQYFGPGTRLLVL.

This chain uses TRBV7-2 with TRBJ1-5; D remains ambiguous. CDR3 length equals 14 residues. Germline CDR1 is SGHTA and CDR2 is FQGNSA. V was pared by 2 bases and J by 4 bases, with 9 bases between. CDR3 residues: CASSLSPLNQPQHF. The CDR3 bases are TGTGCCAGCAGCTTAAGCCCGTTAAATCAGCCCCAGCATTTT.

Written as DNA, the CDR3 is TGTGCCAGCAGCGAGGGGCCGATGCGGGTCCTTACAAATACGCAGTATTTT. Translating it yields CASSEGPMRVLTNTQYF. V usage is TRBV25-1 and J usage is TRBJ2-3; D could derive from TRBD1 or TRBD2 (5 bases each). V gave up 6 bases and J gave up 7 bases, with 26 bases separating them. The CDR3 is 17 residues long. Looked up from germline, CDR1 is MGHDK and CDR2 is SYGVNS.

The chain links TRBV27 to TRBJ2-5; TRBD1 agrees at 9 bases. The CDR3 extends over 15 amino acids. V was pared by 8 bases and J by 4 bases, with 11 bases of the junction left unmatched. Germline CDR1 reads MNHEY; CDR2 reads SMNVEV (reference sequence). The CDR3 region is CASGATGQGRETQYF. CDR3 nucleotides: TGTGCCAGCGGCGCAACCGGACAGGGGCGAGAGACCCAGTACTTC.

V usage is TRBV10-1 and J usage is TRBJ2-5, with TRBD2 identical over 9 bases. With 5 bases clipped from V and 4 bases from J, the junction kept 8 bases outside the gene matches. The CDR3 loop spans 15 amino acids. Germline lookup yields CDR1 WNHNN and CDR2 SYGVQD (reference sequence). Written as DNA, the CDR3 is TGCGCCAGCAGTCCTAGCGGGAACGCCGGAGAGACCCAGTACTTC. Translating gives CASSPSGNAGETQYF.

The chain uses TRBV7-7 and TRBJ2-1; 10 bases fit TRBD2. Germline lookup yields CDR1 SSHAT and CDR2 FNYEAQ (reference sequence). CDR3 size: 14 residues. CDR3 in amino acids: CASSPSGSRNEQFF. The CDR3 DNA is TGTGCTAGCTCCCCTAGCGGGAGTCGTAATGAGCAGTTCTTC.

V gene TRBV14 combines with J gene TRBJ2-1, with D hard to call. V gave up 1 base and J gave up 4 bases, with 8 bases separating them. The CDR3 loop spans 14 amino acids. Germline CDR1 and CDR2: SGHDN and FVKESK. The CDR3 DNA sequence: TGTGCCAGCAGCCAAGGAGGACGATACAATGAGCAGTTCTTC. Translated: CASSQGGRYNEQFF.

With respect to this clone: This CDR3 is also generated by other DNA sequences in the sample. This sequence joins TRBV9 and TRBJ2-1; tentatively, D is TRBD1 (6 bases). This CDR3 comprises 13 residues. In germline, CDR1 is SGDLS, CDR2 YYNGEE. The V and J ends lost 0 bases and 7 bases respectively, with 8 bases between them. DNA of the CDR3: TGTGCCAGCAGCGTAGACAGGGCAAATGAGCAGTTCTTC. Encoded protein: CASSVDRANEQFF.

On this clone itself: A single base separates this from a much larger clone, so it may be a read error. This chain joins TRBV5-1 and TRBJ1-2, with a tentative D call TRBD1 (5 bases). This CDR3 comprises 15 residues. Germline values: CDR1 SGHRS, CDR2 YFSETQ. V was clipped by 5 bases and J by 0 bases, with 14 bases between them. This CDR3 is CASRFNRSANYGYTF. CDR3 nucleotides: TGCGCCAGCAGGTTTAACAGGTCTGCTAACTATGGCTACACCTTC.